These 12 T cell receptor beta chains were all obtained from the same sample, sequenced in a study of blood T cell repertoires in COVID-19. The table came from immunoSEQ multiplex PCR; TCRdb's copy has only in-frame clones and leaves some out. The data hold some 120,000 clones, with about 79% observed a single time. The sequenced sample consisted of peripheral blood. These receptors all stem from a middle-aged man with active or convalescent COVID-19.

This sequence joins TRBV4-2 and TRBJ1-4, with D unclear. Germline V gene sequence: CDR1 LGHNA, CDR2 YNFKEQ. V shed 4 bases and J shed 7 bases, with 22 bases lying between them. The CDR3 loop spans 17 amino acids. The CDR3 bases are TGTGCCAGCAGCCGCGAACAACGGATTCAAGGCGGTGAAAAACTGTTTTTT. Its translation is CASSREQRIQGGEKLFF.

This chain connects TRBV30 to TRBJ1-6; no definite D call. Germline-derived CDR1 and CDR2 are GTSNPN and SVGIG (reference sequence). The CDR3 runs 13 residues. V was trimmed by 3 bases and J by 7 bases, leaving 10 bases between them. CDR3 in DNA: TGTGCCTGGAGGAGACTAGGCAATTCACCCCTCCACTTT. Protein sequence: CAWRRLGNSPLHF.

V is TRBV3-1 (or the pseudogene TRBV3-2) and J is TRBJ1-1; D is perhaps TRBD1 (6 bases). Germline V gives CDR1 LGHDT, CDR2 YNNKEL (reference sequence). This CDR3 is built from 15 residues. Trimming took 5 bases from V and 1 from J, leaving 14 bases between them. The CDR3 DNA reads TGTGCCAGCAGCTTCAGCGGGGGCTCGAACACTGAAGCTTTCTTT. Amino acid sequence: CASSFSGGSNTEAFF.

J is TRBJ1-2 and V is TRBV6-5, with D hard to call. This CDR3 spans 12 amino acids. Germline V lookup: CDR1 MNHEY, CDR2 SVGAGI. Trimming took 8 bases from V and 2 from J, leaving 9 bases between them. The CDR3: CASGADNYGYTF. The CDR3 region has the DNA TGTGCCAGCGGAGCAGACAACTATGGCTACACCTTC.

The chain is built from TRBV15 and TRBJ2-1; TRBD1 is a possible D gene (5 bases). V lost 2 bases and J 6 bases, leaving 5 bases between the germline ends. Germline-derived CDR1 and CDR2 are LNHNV and YYDKDF (reference sequence). This CDR3 has 12 residues. This CDR3 reads CATSRQGNEQFF. CDR3 bases: TGTGCCACCAGCAGACAGGGCAATGAGCAGTTCTTC. Full variable domain (missing parts from reference TRBV15 and TRBJ2-1): DAMVIQNPRYQVTQFGKPVTLSCSQTLNHNVMYWYQQKSSQAPKLLFHYYDKDFNNEADTPDNFQSRRPNTSFCFLDIRSPGLGDTAMYLCATSRQGNEQFFGPGTRLTVL.

The chain carries TRBV27 and TRBJ2-7, with TRBD1 identical over 8 bases. This CDR3 spans 15 amino acids. Losses at the gene ends were 5 bases for V and 5 bases for J; bases not matched to a gene: 11. Germline V gives CDR1 MNHEY, CDR2 SMNVEV (reference sequence). The CDR3 DNA follows: TGTGCCAGCAGTCCCCGACAGGGGAATATGGACGAGCAGTACTTC. Translation: CASSPRQGNMDEQYF.

The rearrangement joins TRBV7-9 to TRBJ1-1; D gene uncertain. Trimming pared 7 bases from V and 2 bases from J, leaving 8 bases between. Germline values: CDR1 SEHNR, CDR2 FQNEAQ (reference sequence). The CDR3 is 12 residues long. In DNA, the CDR3 is TGTGCCAGCAACCCAAGCAACACTGAAGCTTTCTTT. Its protein is CASNPSNTEAFF.

This sequence joins TRBV11-3 and TRBJ1-1; 9 nucleotides align to TRBD1. The CDR3 runs 13 residues. The germline CDR1 and CDR2 sequences are SGHNT and YENEEA. Trimming at V came to 5 bases and at J to 6 bases, leaving 4 bases not matched to a gene. The CDR3 is CASSVGTGSEAFF. The DNA of the CDR3 is TGTGCCAGCAGCGTTGGGACAGGGTCTGAAGCTTTCTTT.

CDR3 sequence reads: CASSVGGGERNTEAFF. The CDR3 DNA follows: TGCGCCAGCAGCGTTGGGGGAGGGGAACGGAACACTGAAGCTTTCTTT. The rearrangement uses TRBV5-1 and TRBJ1-1; maybe TRBD1 (5 bases). The CDR3 runs 16 residues. Between the trimmed V and J ends, which lost 4 bases and 1 base, there was a span of 17 bases. The germline V gene has CDR1 SGHRS and CDR2 YFSETQ.

This rearrangement joins TRBV5-1 to TRBJ1-1, with D possibly TRBD1 on 6 matching bases. The V gene's germline CDR1 is SGHRS and CDR2 YFSETQ. The germline V and J ends were trimmed by 1 base and 3 bases, with 13 bases remaining between them. The CDR3 spans 15 residues. The chain's CDR3 is CASSLSSRGYTEAFF. CDR3 DNA sequence: TGCGCCAGCAGCTTGTCAAGCAGGGGATACACTGAAGCTTTCTTT.

This chain connects TRBV24-1 to TRBJ1-2; D ambiguous. V was clipped by 4 bases and J by 10 bases, with 21 bases between them. The germline V gene has CDR1 KGHDR and CDR2 SFDVKD. The CDR3 is made up of 15 amino acids. CDR3 sequence reads: CATSEGPGIITDYTF. The CDR3 DNA reads TGTGCCACCAGTGAAGGCCCCGGGATCATAACGGACTACACCTTC.

The chain's CDR3 is CASSSSQGADTGELFF. CDR3 bases: TGTGCCAGCAGCTCATCCCAGGGGGCGGACACCGGGGAGCTGTTTTTT. The genes are TRBV7-3 and TRBJ2-2; 8 bases fit TRBD1. CDR3 length: 16 residues. V trimming: 4 bases; J trimming: 3 bases; junction bases outside the gene matches: 7. The V gene's germline CDR1 is SGHTA and CDR2 FQGTGA.